The present entry profiles one T cell receptor (beta chain) with its context. The sample is drawn from a study of blood T cell repertoires in COVID-19. Study-wide background: Donors in the United States, Italy and Spain gave samples during acute or convalescent COVID-19. The cDNA or gDNA used as material had been derived from T cells, B-cell-depleted T cells, or PBMCs.

There are 15 residues in the CDR3. Germline values: CDR1 LGHDT, CDR2 YNNKEL (reference sequence). Trimming pared 1 base from V and 6 bases from J, leaving 13 bases between. Methods used by the authors: Amplification with reference gene primers provided the estimates of nucleated cell counts. The method was immunoSEQ multiplex PCR; TCRdb's version includes in-frame clones alone and lacks a portion of them. V and J calls and clone size are copied from that table; D and trimming were computed from the DNA. This table holds approximately 430,000 clones, roughly 89% found once. Sequencing was performed on peripheral blood. This receptor was obtained from a woman in her 30s with active or convalescent COVID-19. The J gene is TRBJ1-5, the V gene TRBV3-1 (or the pseudogene TRBV3-2), with D unresolved. The CDR3 loop reads CASSQGVSQSQPQHF. The CDR3 DNA reads as TGTGCCAGCAGCCAAGGTGTGTCACAGAGTCAGCCCCAGCATTTT.